The 27 T cell receptor beta chains below were found in one sample sequenced in a study of blood T cell repertoires in COVID-19. The protocol was immunoSEQ multiplex PCR, while the TCRdb copy is restricted to in-frame clones and leaves out a portion. Found here are 25,000 to 35,000 clones, approximately 92% of them singletons; the top ten hold about 26%. Sequencing used peripheral blood. Every receptor here comes from a man older than 75 with acute or convalescent COVID-19.

In this sample, this clone turned up once. Different DNA sequences within this sample yield the same CDR3. The genes are TRBV28 and TRBJ1-5; D unresolved. In germline, CDR1 is MDHEN, CDR2 SYDVKM. This CDR3 contains 12 residues. Trimming took 3 bases from V and 7 from J, leaving 7 bases between them. CDR3 in DNA: TGTGCCAGCAGTTTCAGCGGGCAGCCCCAGCATTTT. The encoded protein is CASSFSGQPQHF.

V is TRBV25-1 and J is TRBJ2-7; D perhaps matches TRBD1 (6 bases). The CDR3 runs to 16 residues. V lost 3 bases and J 3 bases, leaving 18 bases between the germline ends. CDR1 and CDR2 from the germline V gene are MGHDK and SYGVNS. CDR3 loop: CASSDSIQGLDYEQYF. The CDR3 nucleotides read TGTGCCAGCAGTGATTCGATACAGGGTTTGGACTACGAGCAGTACTTC.

V gene TRBV24-1 combines with J gene TRBJ2-7, with 7 bases that match TRBD1. This CDR3 region has 14 residues. Germline V gene data show CDR1 as KGHDR and CDR2 as SFDVKD. V was clipped by 8 bases and J by 0 bases; unmatched bases: 6. The CDR3 nucleotides are TGTGCCACCAAAACCGGGACAGACTCCTACGAGCAGTACTTC. Amino acids: CATKTGTDSYEQYF.

The chain employs TRBV5-1 and TRBJ2-1; D call uncertain. CDR1 SGHRS and CDR2 YFSETQ come from the germline V gene. The V gene lost 3 bases and the J gene lost 5 bases, with 9 bases spanning the gap. The CDR3 runs 13 residues. The CDR3 DNA is TGCGCCAGCAGCTCCACTGTTAACAATGAGCAGTTCTTC. Translation gives CASSSTVNNEQFF.

J is TRBJ1-2 and V is TRBV30, with TRBD1 matching 9 bases. From germline, CDR1 is GTSNPN and CDR2 SVGIG (reference sequence). The CDR3 runs to 15 residues. The V and J ends lost 0 bases and 8 bases, in that order; junction bases with no gene match: 10. The CDR3 protein is CAWSVTDRGMIGYTF. The CDR3 DNA reads TGTGCCTGGAGTGTAACCGACAGGGGGATGATCGGCTACACCTTC.

This chain connects TRBV4-1 to TRBJ1-4; D unclear. The CDR3 spans 15 residues. V was cut by 1 base and J by 5 bases, with 11 bases left in between. Germline V gene data show CDR1 as MGHRA and CDR2 as YSYEKL. The CDR3 DNA reads as TGCGCCAGCAGCCAAGTTAGGAGAGGAAATGAAAAACTGTTTTTT. This gives the protein CASSQVRRGNEKLFF.

This clone has a single count. This chain links TRBV18 with TRBJ2-7; 7 bases fit TRBD2. The CDR3 sequence is 13 residues long. Germline trimming cut 2 bases from V and 6 bases from J; bases unmatched to any gene: 4. CDR1 is KGHSH and CDR2 is LQKENI in the germline V gene. The CDR3 bases are TGTGCCAGCTCACCAATTTGGACTAGCGAGCAGTACTTC. Its translation is CASSPIWTSEQYF.

DNA of the CDR3: TGTGCCAGCAGCTTGGGCGGGAGTATCTACGAGCAGTACTTC. Residues: CASSLGGSIYEQYF. The chain joins TRBV7-9 to TRBJ2-7; 7 bases agree with TRBD2. The CDR3 loop spans 14 amino acids. Trimming at V came to 3 bases and at J to 3 bases, leaving 5 bases not matched to a gene. Germline V CDR1 and CDR2: SEHNR, FQNEAQ (reference sequence).

The V and J genes are TRBV2 and TRBJ2-3, with 11 bases lining up with TRBD1. The V segment lost 6 bases and the J segment 4 bases; nucleotides outside the gene matches: 3. This CDR3 has 14 amino acids. Looked up from germline, CDR1 is SNHLY and CDR2 is FYNNEI. The CDR3 nucleotides are TGTGCCAGCAGCGCGGACAGGGGGCCAGATACGCAGTATTTT. Amino acid sequence: CASSADRGPDTQYF.

The chain joins TRBV20-1 to TRBJ2-1; 12 bases map to TRBD2. J gave up 7 bases and V 3 bases, and 4 bases lay outside the gene matches. This CDR3 is 14 amino acids long. From germline, CDR1 is DFQATT and CDR2 SNEGSKA (reference sequence). For the CDR3, the DNA is TGCAGTGCTAGTGCGCTAGCGGGAGGGAATGAGCAGTTCTTC. Its translation: CSASALAGGNEQFF.

The V gene is TRBV5-5, the J gene TRBJ2-6; TRBD1 matches 7 bases. Germline CDR1 is SGHKS and CDR2 is YYEKEE (reference sequence). The V and J ends lost 5 bases and 17 bases, in that order; junction bases with no gene match: 13. The CDR3 extends over 13 amino acids. CDR3 DNA sequence: TGTGCCAGCAGTTTGACAGGACAGGACCCCTTGACTTTC. Its protein is CASSLTGQDPLTF.

This sequence joins TRBV28 and TRBJ1-2; a possible D gene is TRBD1 (6 bases). The CDR3 totals 15 residues. Germline assignment: CDR1 MDHEN and CDR2 SYDVKM. V shed 7 bases and J shed 4 bases, with 19 bases lying between them. The CDR3 DNA sequence: TGTGCCAGCACGGACAGCTCCCTCGGGGTCTATGGCTACACCTTC. Translation: CASTDSSLGVYGYTF.

V gene TRBV28 combines with J gene TRBJ2-5, with 9 nucleotides matching TRBD2. The germline gives CDR1 MDHEN, CDR2 SYDVKM. The CDR3 has 13 amino acids. The ends lost 7 bases at V and 5 bases at J; junction bases unmatched: 5. This CDR3 is CASTPGLAETQYF. In DNA, the CDR3 is TGTGCCAGCACCCCTGGACTAGCGGAGACCCAGTACTTC.

This chain links TRBV7-9 with TRBJ1-1; D not resolved. V lost 3 bases to trimming and J lost 3 bases, with 8 bases between them. Germline V gene lookup returns CDR1 SEHNR and CDR2 FQNEAQ (reference sequence). The CDR3 is made up of 13 amino acids. CDR3 protein: CASSFSADTEAFF. The CDR3 nucleotides read TGTGCCAGCAGCTTCTCCGCGGACACTGAAGCTTTCTTT.

The chain employs TRBV9 and TRBJ2-2, with 8 bases matching TRBD1. With 1 base clipped from V and 8 bases from J, the junction kept 7 bases outside the gene matches. The CDR3 consists of 15 residues. The germline gives CDR1 SGDLS, CDR2 YYNGEE. The DNA for the CDR3 is TGTGCCAGCAGCGTAAGGCAGGGGGCAGGAGGGGAGCTGTTTTTT. Protein product: CASSVRQGAGGELFF. The full variable domain, in which reference TRBV9 and TRBJ2-2 provide the parts outside the CDR3, is DSGVTQTPKHLITATGQRVTLRCSPRSGDLSVYWYQQSLDQGLQFLIQYYNGEERAKGNILERFSAQQFPDLHSELNLSSLELGDSALYFCASSVRQGAGGELFFGEGSRLTVL.

The gene calls are TRBV11-2 and TRBJ1-1; 7 positions match TRBD1. The ends lost 0 bases at V and 1 base at J; junction bases unmatched: 2. From germline, CDR1 is SGHAT and CDR2 FQNNGV. The CDR3 has 15 amino acids. For the CDR3, the DNA is TGTGCCAGCAGCTTAGAAACAGGGGAGAACACTGAAGCTTTCTTT. Its translation is CASSLETGENTEAFF. Filled out from reference TRBV11-2 and TRBJ1-1, the complete variable domain reads EAGVAQSPRYKIIEKRQSVAFWCNPISGHATLYWYQQILGQGPKLLIQFQNNGVVDDSQLPKDRFSAERLKGVDSTLKIQPAKLEDSAVYLCASSLETGENTEAFFGQGTRLTVV.

The chain combines TRBV5-4 with TRBJ1-1; tentative D call: TRBD1 (6 bases). With 0 bases removed from V and 4 bases from J, the gap between germline ends came to 10 bases. CDR3 length equals 14 residues. Germline CDR1 SGHNT, CDR2 YYREEE (reference sequence). The CDR3 sequence is CASSLETGITEAFF. The CDR3 DNA is TGTGCCAGCAGCTTGGAGACAGGCATCACTGAAGCTTTCTTT.

CDR3 sequence reads: CASSLGPSGSGTYEQYF. The CDR3 coding sequence is TGCGCCAGCAGCCTGGGTCCTAGCGGGAGTGGGACCTACGAGCAGTACTTC. This chain links TRBV5-1 with TRBJ2-7, with TRBD2 matching 10 bases. The length of the CDR3 is 17 residues. Germline-derived CDR1 and CDR2 are SGHRS and YFSETQ. The trim removed 4 bases at V and 2 bases at J, leaving 12 bases unmatched.

The V gene is TRBV28, the J gene TRBJ1-2, with TRBD1 identical over 8 bases. In germline, CDR1 is MDHEN, CDR2 SYDVKM. Germline trimming cut 3 bases from V and 3 bases from J; bases unmatched to any gene: 6. The CDR3 has 15 residues. The DNA of the CDR3 is TGTGCCAGCAGTTTTAGTACAGGGGGGTACTATGGCTACACCTTC. The encoded protein is CASSFSTGGYYGYTF.

This chain joins TRBV5-5 and TRBJ1-2; tentatively, D is TRBD1 (5 bases). The CDR3 is made up of 16 amino acids. Looked up from germline, CDR1 is SGHKS and CDR2 is YYEKEE (reference sequence). V shed 2 bases and J shed 0 bases, with 14 bases lying between them. The DNA for the CDR3 is TGTGCCAGCAGCTTCTACGACAGAACTACTAACTATGGCTACACCTTC. Its protein product is CASSFYDRTTNYGYTF.

In nucleotides, the CDR3 is TGCGCCAGCACTCGCGATATACAGGGGGCGGGCACTGAAGCTTTCTTT. It is translated as CASTRDIQGAGTEAFF. This chain uses TRBV5-1 with TRBJ1-1; 9 bases are shared with TRBD1. CDR1 and CDR2 (germline): SGHRS, YFSETQ. V was clipped by 6 bases and J by 4 bases; unmatched bases: 13. This CDR3 is built from 16 residues.

The chain employs TRBV14 and TRBJ1-1; TRBD1 matches at 7 bases. Germline CDR1 reads SGHDN; CDR2 reads FVKESK. The CDR3 spans 14 residues. Trimming took 3 bases from V and 8 from J; bases not matched to a gene: 9. The CDR3 coding sequence is TGTGCCAGCAGCCAGACCAGGGGGTCGTGGGAAGCTTTCTTT. It yields the protein CASSQTRGSWEAFF.

The CDR3 region has the DNA TGTGCCGCGAACCAGGACAGCCGGGGAATGAACACTGAAGCTTTCTTT. Translated: CAANQDSRGMNTEAFF. The rearrangement uses TRBV28 and TRBJ1-1, with a possible D match to TRBD1 (6 bases). The CDR3 spans 16 residues. V lost 11 bases, J lost 0 bases, and 22 bases lay in between. Germline lookup yields CDR1 MDHEN and CDR2 SYDVKM.

V gene TRBV18 combines with J gene TRBJ1-5; 9 nucleotides match TRBD1. V trimming: 3 bases; J trimming: 0 bases; junction bases outside the gene matches: 6. The length of the CDR3 is 17 residues. Germline V gene sequence: CDR1 KGHSH, CDR2 LQKENI. CDR3 sequence: CASSPGQGLSSNQPQHF. CDR3 coding DNA: TGTGCCAGCTCACCGGGACAGGGTCTTAGTAGCAATCAGCCCCAGCATTTT.

The chain links TRBV28 to TRBJ2-2; possibly TRBD1 for D (5 bases). The germline V gene has CDR1 MDHEN and CDR2 SYDVKM. The CDR3 length is 15 residues. The ends were cut back, 5 bases at V and 5 bases at J, with 15 bases in the middle. The CDR3 region has the DNA TGTGCCAGCAGTCCTGGGGCGCGAGAAACCGGGGAGCTGTTTTTT. This gives the protein CASSPGARETGELFF.

The chain couples TRBV7-2 to TRBJ2-2, with TRBD1 matching over 9 bases. There are 14 residues in the CDR3. Germline assignment: CDR1 SGHTA and CDR2 FQGNSA. V lost 5 bases and J lost 6; bases outside the gene matches: 4. The CDR3 reads CASSVDRGAGELFF. In DNA form, the CDR3 reads TGTGCCAGCAGCGTGGACAGGGGAGCCGGGGAGCTGTTTTTT.

The V and J genes are TRBV30 and TRBJ1-1; D not resolved. Germline V gives CDR1 GTSNPN, CDR2 SVGIG (reference sequence). The CDR3 extends over 13 amino acids. V lost 0 bases and J 4 bases, leaving 9 bases between the germline ends. This CDR3 is CAWSVSGSTEAFF. As DNA, the CDR3 is TGTGCCTGGAGTGTATCGGGGAGCACTGAAGCTTTCTTT. Full variable domain (remainder filled in from reference TRBV30 and TRBJ1-1): SQTIHQWPATLVQPVGSPLSLECTVEGTSNPNLYWYRQAAGRGLQLLFYSVGIGQISSEVPQNLSASRPQDRQFILSSKKLLLSDSGFYLCAWSVSGSTEAFFGQGTRLTVV.